A selection of T cell receptor beta chains follows, all from one sample in a study of glioma-infiltrating T cells. TCRdb called the multiplex PCR reads again in MiXCR, with one record for every CDR3 protein. The repertoire holds approximately 110,000 distinct CDR3 sequences, with less than 30% as singletons. Input material: glioma tissue, nonneoplastic brain tissue, or PBMCs (not recorded which). The receptors were gathered from a human donor with low-grade glioma or glioblastoma, undergoing nonglioma brain surgery, or in good health (not recorded which). Each CDR3 is given with its conserved first and last residue. D genes are given only for firm matches. Only some rows state a clone size, as once, few, many or a class for expanded clones.

V gene,clone size,D gene,J gene,CDR3 DNA,CDR3 protein
TRBV29-1,NA,TRBD2,TRBJ2-1,TGCAGCGGGACTAGCGGGAGGGCCGACAATGAGCAGTTCTTC,CSGTSGRADNEQFF
TRBV7-6,many,NA,TRBJ1-4,TGTGCCAGCAGCTTATCCACCGGGCGGGGGGGTGAAAAACTGTTTTTT,CASSLSTGRGGEKLFF
TRBV5-1,few,TRBD1,TRBJ2-3,TGCGCCAGCAGCTTGGATTTTTGGGCGACAGGGTCTGGCACAGATACGCAGTATTTT,CASSLDFWATGSGTDTQYF
TRBV7-9,NA,NA,TRBJ2-3,TGTGCCAGCAGCTCCCGGATTGCGATAAGCGGTAGCACAGATACGCAGTATTTT,CASSSRIAISGSTDTQYF
TRBV6-1,NA,NA,TRBJ1-6,TGTGCCAGCAGTGAAAGTCGAGGCGGGAATTCACCCCCCCCCTTT,CASSESRGGNSPPPF
TRBV6-1,many,NA,TRBJ2-1,TGTGCCAGCAGTGATTCCCCAGGGGTGTACAATGAGCAGTTCTTC,CASSDSPGVYNEQFF
TRBV4-2,many,NA,TRBJ1-1,TGTGCCAGCAGCCTCGTCGAAGGGGGGACTCTACTGAACACTGAAGCTTTCTTT,CASSLVEGGTLLNTEAFF
TRBV2,many,NA,TRBJ1-2,TGTGCCAGCAGCGATTTGGCGGTGGGCGACTACTATGGCTACACCTTC,CASSDLAVGDYYGYTF
TRBV7-9,NA,NA,TRBJ2-7,TGTGCCAGCAGCTTAGCCCCAGCGCGATCCTACGAGCAGTACTTC,CASSLAPARSYEQYF
TRBV5-1,NA,NA,TRBJ2-7,TGCGCCAGCAGCTTGGCCCCGGACAGAGTCTACGAGCAGTACTTC,CASSLAPDRVYEQYF
TRBV7-2,many,NA,TRBJ2-3,TGTGCCAGCAGCTTAGCCCTGAGACAGGCTCCTCCAGATACGCAGTATTTT,CASSLALRQAPPDTQYF
TRBV3-1,many,TRBD2,TRBJ2-1,TGTGCCAGCAGCCAAGATAGGAGACTAGCGGAATTC,CASSQDRRLAEF
TRBV20-1,NA,TRBD2,TRBJ2-1,TGCAGTGCCTCCCCGACTAGCGGGAGGTATGAGCAGTTCTTC,CSASPTSGRYEQFF
TRBV2,few,NA,TRBJ2-5,TGTGCCAGCAGTCGGGAGGACAGGGCCCGGGAGACCCAGTACTTC,CASSREDRARETQYF
TRBV28,NA,NA,TRBJ1-5,TGTGCCAGCAGTCTCGCCCGGCAGGGCAATCAGCCCAAGCATTTT,CASSLARQGNQPKHF
TRBV20-1,many,NA,TRBJ1-2,TGCAGTGCTAGAGGCGGGGCGGACTATGGCTACACCTTC,CSARGGADYGYTF
TRBV2,many,NA,TRBJ1-1,TGTGCCAGCAGTCTTCGACAGGCGAAAGGGACTGAAGCTTTCTTT,CASSLRQAKGTEAFF
TRBV11-3,many,NA,TRBJ2-7,TGTGCCAGCAGCAGGGGCCGTAGCTCCTACGAGCAGTACTTC,CASSRGRSSYEQYF
TRBV20-1,many,NA,TRBJ2-3,TGCAGTGCGCCCGGAGGGGCGGGAACGGATACGCAGTATTTT,CSAPGGAGTDTQYF
TRBV6-2/TRBV6-3,many,NA,TRBJ2-7,TGTGCCAGCGGGGGGAACAGGGACGTGCACGAGCAGTACTTC,CASGGNRDVHEQYF
TRBV5-4,NA,NA,TRBJ1-4,TGTGCCAGCAGCTTCGCGGGCCGAGGGGAATTTGAAAAACTGTTTTTT,CASSFAGRGEFEKLFF
TRBV4-1,many,NA,TRBJ2-1,TGCGCCAGCAGCCCGCCGGGACAGGGACTAGGCAATGAGCAGTTCTTC,CASSPPGQGLGNEQFF
TRBV7-3,NA,NA,TRBJ1-6,TGTGCCAGCAGCTCAGGGTTTAATTCACCCCCCCACTTT,CASSSGFNSPPHF
TRBV7-9,many,NA,TRBJ2-3,TGTGCCATCCATTCTCCCACAGATACGCAGTATTTT,CAIHSPTDTQYF
TRBV14,few,TRBD1,TRBJ2-7,TGTGCCAGCAGGTATTCCTCGGACAGGGTAGACGAGCAGTACTTC,CASRYSSDRVDEQYF
TRBV4-1,many,TRBD1,TRBJ2-7,TGCGCCAGCAGCCAAGAGTCTGGGACAGCGTCCTACGAGCAGTACTTC,CASSQESGTASYEQYF
TRBV14,many,NA,TRBJ1-2,TGTGCCAGCAGCCAAATCGGCGGGACGGACTATGGCTACACCTTC,CASSQIGGTDYGYTF
TRBV7-9,many,TRBD1,TRBJ2-1,TGTGCCAGCAGCTTCGCCGTTGGGACAGCACCCGAATTATTAAATGAGCAGTTCTTC,CASSFAVGTAPELLNEQFF
TRBV20-1,many,NA,TRBJ1-5,TGCAGTGCAAGAACACAGGGAAGGAGCAATCAGCCCCAGCATTTT,CSARTQGRSNQPQHF
TRBV2,many,NA,TRBJ1-5,TGTGCCAGCAGCCGGCCAGCCGGCAGCAATCAGCCCCAGCATTTT,CASSRPAGSNQPQHF
TRBV20-1,once,TRBD2,TRBJ2-7,TGCAGTGCCAGGGGACTAGCGGGAGTAAACGAGCAGTACTTC,CSARGLAGVNEQYF
TRBV4-1,NA,NA,TRBJ2-7,TGCGCCAGCAGCCGTCGTACCGGGACAAGTTACGAGCAGTACTTC,CASSRRTGTSYEQYF
TRBV20-1,many,NA,TRBJ1-5,TGCAGTGCTAGAGACGCTGGAGGAAGCAATCAGCCCCAGCATTTT,CSARDAGGSNQPQHF
TRBV7-8,many,NA,TRBJ2-1,TGTGCCAGCAGCTTAGCCCCCGGAGGGGACAATGAGCAGTTCTTC,CASSLAPGGDNEQFF
TRBV20-1,medium-sized,NA,TRBJ1-2,TGCAGTGCTCCCGACTCTAGCGGCTATGGCTACACCTTC,CSAPDSSGYGYTF
TRBV12-3/TRBV12-4,many,NA,TRBJ2-7,TGTGCCAGCAGCTTAGGCTACGAGCAGTACTTC,CASSLGYEQYF
TRBV15,NA,TRBD1,TRBJ1-1,TGTGCCACCAGCAGAGGCGGGGGACAGGCCAGGGGGGACACTGAAGCTTTCTTT,CATSRGGGQARGDTEAFF
TRBV20-1,many,NA,TRBJ2-3,TGCAGTGCTGGCAGGGATACGCAGTATTTT,CSAGRDTQYF
TRBV4-1,many,NA,TRBJ2-7,TGCGCCAGCAGCCAAGAACTGAGGGAAAACGAGCAGTACTTC,CASSQELRENEQYF
TRBV9,few,NA,TRBJ1-3,TGTGCCAGCAGCGCTGCCGCCGCCAGTGCCACCATATATTTT,CASSAAAASATIYF
TRBV4-1,many,NA,TRBJ2-1,TGCGCCAGCAGCCGAGAATTCAGGGTAAGCTCCTACAATGAGCAGTTCTTC,CASSREFRVSSYNEQFF
TRBV2,NA,NA,TRBJ2-5,TGTGCCAGCAGTCCCTTATCTTCGGGAGTAGGAGAGACCCAGTACTTC,CASSPLSSGVGETQYF
TRBV7-2,many,TRBD1,TRBJ2-1,TGTGCCAGCAGCCAGGACAGGGACAATGAGCAGTTCTTC,CASSQDRDNEQFF
TRBV6-2/TRBV6-3,many,NA,TRBJ2-1,TGTGCCAGCAGGTCGACACCCTTCAGCAATGAGCAGTTCTTC,CASRSTPFSNEQFF
TRBV7-2,many,TRBD2,TRBJ2-5,TGTGCCAGCAGCCTAAAGGGACTACAAGAGACCCAGTACTTC,CASSLKGLQETQYF
TRBV18,many,TRBD1,TRBJ1-1,TGTGCCAGCTCACCACTTGGGACAGGGGGTTCTGGTACTGAAGCTTTCTTT,CASSPLGTGGSGTEAFF
TRBV3-1,many,NA,TRBJ1-1,TGTGCCAGCAGCCAGCAACGTCAGAACACTGAAGCTTTCTTT,CASSQQRQNTEAFF
TRBV29-1,many,NA,TRBJ2-4,TGCAGCGTTGCTGATGCTACTCAGGTCTTC,CSVADATQVF
TRBV12-3/TRBV12-4,few,NA,TRBJ1-1,TGTGCCAGCAGTTTATTGAGTGGAGCTTTCTTT,CASSLLSGAFF
TRBV2,NA,NA,TRBJ1-5,TGTGCCAGCAAGGGGGTGAGCAATCAGCCCCAGCATTTT,CASKGVSNQPQHF
TRBV27,many,TRBD1,TRBJ2-6,TGTGCCAGCAGTTTTGGTCACAGGGGCTCTGGGGCCAACGTCCTGACTTTC,CASSFGHRGSGANVLTF
TRBV29-1,NA,NA,TRBJ2-5,TGCAGCATCCTCAACGCCGGCGAGACCCAGTACTTC,CSILNAGETQYF
TRBV7-9,many,TRBD1,TRBJ2-3,TGTGCCAGCAGCTTTACCGGGACAGCTAGCACAGATACGCAGTATTTT,CASSFTGTASTDTQYF
TRBV28,NA,NA,TRBJ2-1,TGTGCCAGCAGTAAAACAGTGGGATTCCACAATGATCAGTTCTTC,CASSKTVGFHNDQFF